The entry that follows covers one T cell receptor beta chain sequence. Its target is unknown. The assay was immunoSEQ multiplex PCR, and TCRdb's table has in-frame clones only and misses some. This sample carries 110,000 to 150,000 clones, about 94% of them seen once, and the ten largest clones take approximately 5%. The sample comes from a study of T cell responses to AZD1222 COVID-19 vaccine. Study observations and caveats: Following two doses of AZD1222, Spike-specific TCR breadth and depth rose.

Specimen: peripheral blood, collected on day 0 of AZD1222 vaccination. The receptor's source is an adult in good health.

The DNA of the CDR3 is TGTGCCAGTAGTATTGTTTTGGGGGACAGCTCCTACAATGAGCAGTTCTTC. Its protein product is CASSIVLGDSSYNEQFF. The J gene is TRBJ2-1, the V gene TRBV19; 7 nucleotides align to TRBD1. Germline values: CDR1 LNHDA, CDR2 SQIVND (reference sequence). V gave up 3 bases and J gave up 0 bases; unmatched junction bases: 8. CDR3 length: 17 amino acids.